The present T cell receptor (beta chain) was sequenced within a study of cytomegalovirus exposure and HLA in healthy donors. TCRdb's table, derived via immunoSEQ multiplex PCR, lists solely in-frame clones and lacks some. Of roughly 330,000 clones in the sample, roughly 90% were seen once. This CDR3 contains 9 residues. V was clipped by 8 bases and J by 6 bases, with 1 base between them. Germline-derived CDR1 and CDR2 are LGHDT and YNNKEL (reference sequence). This TCR was sampled from a woman aged 30 to 39 in good health and CMV-seropositive. The V call is TRBV3-1 (or the pseudogene TRBV3-2), the J call TRBJ2-2; D call uncertain. The sequencing sample was made of PBMCs. The DNA of the CDR3 is TGTGCCAGCTCCGGGGAGCTGTTTTTT. Translating it yields CASSGELFF.